The 8 T cell receptor beta chains reported below all come from one sample, sequenced in a study of T cells in Graves' hyperthyroidism and ophthalmopathy. Using RNA transcripts as the source, TCR beta CDR3 regions were amplified. The TCR CDR3 was amplified in a first-round RT-PCR using the HTBI primer set. TCRdb re-derived calls from the multiplex PCR reads in MiXCR, one entry per CDR3 protein. The table has more than 300,000 distinct CDR3 sequences, approximately 17% seen once. Sample: blood. The source of these receptors is a woman in her twenties or thirties with Graves' hyperthyroidism that later progressed to Graves' ophthalmopathy.

This clonotype occurred many times. V and J are TRBV27 and TRBJ2-6; the match to TRBD2 covers 12 bases. Germline values: CDR1 MNHEY, CDR2 SMNVEV (reference sequence). The length of the CDR3 is 18 residues. The V and J ends lost 7 bases and 0 bases, in that order; junction bases with no gene match: 7. The DNA of the CDR3 is TGTGCCAGCACCTTACTAGCGGGGGGTCCCTCTGGGGCCAACGTCCTGACTTTC. Encoded protein: CASTLLAGGPSGANVLTF.

The rearrangement joins TRBV28 to TRBJ2-2; no clear D. V was trimmed by 3 bases and J by 5 bases, leaving 7 bases between them. The CDR3 contains 13 residues. Germline V gene lookup returns CDR1 MDHEN and CDR2 SYDVKM. CDR3 sequence: CASSLFRTGELFF. In nucleotides, the CDR3 is TGTGCCAGCAGTTTGTTTCGAACCGGGGAGCTGTTTTTT.

As to this clonotype: A read error is possible here, since a much larger clone lies one base away. The CDR3 here is CASSEKGNYGYTF. For the CDR3, the DNA is TGTGCCAGCAGTGAAAAGGGGAACTATGGCTACACCTTC. The chain is built from TRBV6-1 and TRBJ1-2, with D possibly being TRBD1 (5 bases). The V and J ends lost 2 bases and 2 bases respectively, with 6 bases between them. This CDR3 is built from 13 residues. The V gene's germline CDR1 is MNHNS and CDR2 SASEGT.

This clonotype was detected ten times or more. The chain uses TRBV6-1 and TRBJ1-2; D remains unclear. The CDR3 is made up of 19 amino acids. Trimming stripped 3 bases from V and 4 bases from J, with 27 bases between. CDR1 MNHNS and CDR2 SASEGT come from the germline V gene. The CDR3 loop is CASSEFSAWSKDRRYGYTF. CDR3 in DNA: TGTGCCAGCAGTGAGTTTTCCGCTTGGTCTAAGGACCGACGCTATGGCTACACCTTC.

The table lists this clonotype with many counts. This chain links TRBV7-9 with TRBJ2-7; perhaps TRBD1 as D (6 bases). V was pared by 5 bases and J by 4 bases, with 12 bases between. The V gene's germline CDR1 is SEHNR and CDR2 FQNEAQ (reference sequence). The CDR3 covers 13 residues. The CDR3 nucleotides read TGTGCCAGCAGCCCGGGACACAGTTACGAGCAGTACTTC. Translation: CASSPGHSYEQYF.

This clonotype was counted many times. This chain links TRBV28 with TRBJ2-7; D is uncertain. Trimming took off 1 base at V and 3 bases at J, with 13 bases between the two ends. Germline V gene sequence: CDR1 MDHEN, CDR2 SYDVKM. This CDR3 spans 15 amino acids. CDR3 amino acids: CASSLSPMTSYEQYF. The CDR3 coding sequence is TGTGCCAGCAGTTTATCCCCAATGACCAGCTACGAGCAGTACTTC.

The table lists this clonotype with many counts. V gene TRBV6-1 combines with J gene TRBJ1-1; D remains ambiguous. From germline, CDR1 is MNHNS and CDR2 SASEGT. V was cut by 1 base and J by 5 bases, with 11 bases left in between. The CDR3 loop spans 14 amino acids. CDR3: CASSEGSDLTEAFF. As DNA, the CDR3 is TGTGCCAGCAGTGAAGGGTCCGACTTAACTGAAGCTTTCTTT.

This clonotype was observed many times. The chain carries TRBV20-1 and TRBJ2-7; D tentatively fits TRBD1 or TRBD2 (6 bases each). Looked up from germline, CDR1 is DFQATT and CDR2 is SNEGSKA (reference sequence). V was pared by 3 bases and J by 5 bases, with 14 bases between. The CDR3 contains 13 residues. CDR3 sequence (DNA): TGCAGTGCTAGTAAGGGGGGCCAAGACGAGCAGTACTTC. It encodes CSASKGGQDEQYF.